This TCR beta chain was identified during a study of tumor and adjacent non-tumor tissue in lung cancer. This CDR3 is 15 amino acids long. The V gene's germline CDR1 is SGHAT and CDR2 FQNNGV. With respect to this clonotype: Germline and junction disagree at one end, which may indicate a read error.

Three rounds of nested PCR, following a modified ARM-PCR protocol, produced the TCRbeta library. TCRdb independently ran MiXCR on the multiplex PCR reads; one entry per CDR3 protein. Counted here are approximately 110,000 distinct CDR3 sequences, around 75% occurring once; the ten biggest clones make up about 40%. RNA was extracted from bulk tissue without any cell sorting. The sample consisted of lung tumor tissue. The chain carries TRBV11-2 and TRBJ1-2; D perhaps matches TRBD1 (5 bases). The sequence came from a woman aged 55-70 years with non-small cell lung cancer. Here the CDR3 reads CASSLGDLYPYGYTF. CDR3 sequence (DNA): TGTGCGAGCAGCTTAGGGGACCTCTATCCCTATGGCTACACCTTC. The whole variable domain, filled in from reference TRBV11-2 and TRBJ1-2, reads EAGVAQSPRYKIIEKRQSVAFWCNPISGHATLYWYQQILGQGPKLLIQFQNNGVVDDSQLPKDRFSAERLKGVDSTLKIQPAKLEDSAVYLCASSLGDLYPYGYTFGSGTRLTVV.